The clone carrying this T cell receptor beta chain was recorded only once. This sample was taken from a study of cytomegalovirus exposure and HLA in healthy donors. A multiplex PCR was run with 60 Vbeta primers and 13 Jbeta primers. Generated by immunoSEQ multiplex PCR, the TCRdb table keeps only in-frame clones and is missing some. The sample includes roughly 96,000 clones, approximately 74% of them seen just once. The CDR3 consists of 16 residues. V shed 5 bases and J 5 bases; nucleotides not matched to a gene: 14. Germline V gene sequence: CDR1 SGHTA, CDR2 FQGNSA. This receptor was taken from a female donor in good health and CMV-seropositive. This chain connects TRBV7-2 to TRBJ2-5; 7 bases line up with TRBD2. Input material: PBMCs. The CDR3 region has the DNA TGTGCCAGCAGCCAATTCTCCGGGGGAGGGAGGGAGACCCAGTACTTC. It is translated as CASSQFSGGGRETQYF.